The rows below give T cell receptor beta chains drawn from one sample of a study of blood T cell repertoires in COVID-19. The data were produced by immunoSEQ multiplex PCR, yet TCRdb's version contains in-frame clones alone and is incomplete. This table has about 260,000 clones, 85% to 95% appearing once. Input material: PBMCs or T cells enriched from blood (not recorded which). The receptors derive from a man aged 35-49 years who had been exposed to COVID-19. The CDR3 runs from the conserved cysteine through the conserved F or W. Each record gives: V gene, CDR3 protein.

V gene: TRBV28; CDR3 protein: CASRTGGNYGYTF
V gene: TRBV5-8; CDR3 protein: CASSLYGDREQPQHF
V gene: TRBV7-9; CDR3 protein: CASSRTGGASTDTQYF
V gene: TRBV5-6; CDR3 protein: CASSPVGGLTGELFF
V gene: TRBV30; CDR3 protein: CAWSVPRTRGDTQYF
V gene: TRBV5-4; CDR3 protein: CASSGQGNEQFF
V gene: TRBV6-1; CDR3 protein: CASSVGSGRVTGELFF
V gene: TRBV5-1; CDR3 protein: CASGPGTSEVNEQFF
V gene: TRBV28; CDR3 protein: CASSLGQSNYGYTF
V gene: TRBV6-5; CDR3 protein: CASSYGPPGGGNEQFF
V gene: TRBV27; CDR3 protein: CASSLSGLPTGELFF
V gene: TRBV11-2; CDR3 protein: CASSSNRGPYF
V gene: TRBV4-1; CDR3 protein: CASSQRPGGYGYTF
V gene: TRBV19; CDR3 protein: CASRQNGQLSNQPQHF
V gene: TRBV7-9; CDR3 protein: CASTPGREGAEAFF
V gene: TRBV7-3; CDR3 protein: CASSQGGTEAFF
V gene: TRBV7-2; CDR3 protein: CASSLGTYEQYF
V gene: TRBV29-1; CDR3 protein: CIATGDDGYTF
V gene: TRBV7-6; CDR3 protein: CASSLRALAVLRYNEQFF
V gene: TRBV5-6; CDR3 protein: CASSPMLAGGPRETQYF
V gene: TRBV5-4; CDR3 protein: CASSLNSYEQYF
V gene: TRBV5-1; CDR3 protein: CASSLANRGDEQYF
V gene: TRBV2; CDR3 protein: CASSEYGQLSGNTIYF